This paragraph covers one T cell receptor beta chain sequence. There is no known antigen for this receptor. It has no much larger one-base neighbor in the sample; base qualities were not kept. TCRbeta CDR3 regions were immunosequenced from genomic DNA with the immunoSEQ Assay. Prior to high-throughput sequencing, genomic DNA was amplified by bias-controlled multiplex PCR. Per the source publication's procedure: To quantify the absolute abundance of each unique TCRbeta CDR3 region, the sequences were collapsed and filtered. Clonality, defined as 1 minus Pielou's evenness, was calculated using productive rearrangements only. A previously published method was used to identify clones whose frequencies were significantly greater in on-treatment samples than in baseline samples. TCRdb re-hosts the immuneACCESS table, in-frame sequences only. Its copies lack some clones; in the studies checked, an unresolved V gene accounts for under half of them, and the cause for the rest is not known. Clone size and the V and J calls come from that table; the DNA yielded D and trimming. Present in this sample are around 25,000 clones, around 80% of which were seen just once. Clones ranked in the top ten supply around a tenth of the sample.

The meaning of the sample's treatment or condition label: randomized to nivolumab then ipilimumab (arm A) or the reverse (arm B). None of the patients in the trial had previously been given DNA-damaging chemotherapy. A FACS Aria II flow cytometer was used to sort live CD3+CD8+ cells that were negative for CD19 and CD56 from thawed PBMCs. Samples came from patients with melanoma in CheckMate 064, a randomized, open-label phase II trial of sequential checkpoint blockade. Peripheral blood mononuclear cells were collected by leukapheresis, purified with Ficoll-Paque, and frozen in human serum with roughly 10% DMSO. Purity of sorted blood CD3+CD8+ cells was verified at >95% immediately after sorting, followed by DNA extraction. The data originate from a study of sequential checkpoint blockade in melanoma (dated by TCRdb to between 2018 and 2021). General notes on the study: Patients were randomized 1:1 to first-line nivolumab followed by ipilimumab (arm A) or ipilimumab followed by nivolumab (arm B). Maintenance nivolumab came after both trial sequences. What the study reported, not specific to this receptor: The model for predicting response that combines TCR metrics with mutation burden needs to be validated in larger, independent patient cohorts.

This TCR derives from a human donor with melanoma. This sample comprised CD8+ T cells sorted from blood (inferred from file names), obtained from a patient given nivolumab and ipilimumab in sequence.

For the CDR3, the sequence is CASRTPGLPNEKLFF. The sequenced DNA: TGCGCCAGCAGGACCCCGGGACTACCGAATGAAAAACTGTTTTTT. The rearrangement combines TRBV4-1 with TRBJ1-4; the D gene is perhaps TRBD1, on 5 matching bases. The trim is 6 bases for V and 5 bases for J, with a gap of 16 bases between the germline ends. The CDR3 covers 15 residues, taking in both the cysteine and the phenylalanine. CDR3 DNA only is kept here, 45 bases in frame from base 1. Looking up the germline V gene yields CDR1 MGHRA and CDR2 YSYEKL.